The 4 T cell receptor beta chains given below trace back to one sample, sequenced in a study of blood T cells in healthy people across ages. With a J-beta primer mix and a sample-barcoded 5' primer, a second PCR ran about 7 to 12 cycles. TCRdb used MiXCR to reprocess the 5' RACE reads, holding one entry per CDR3 protein. In the table there are 2 million or so distinct CDR3 sequences, roughly 50% of which are singletons. Sequencing was carried out using blood. The origin of the receptors is a woman in her 40s in good health.

The genes are TRBV12-3 or TRBV12-4 and TRBJ1-4; D is uncertain. This CDR3 contains 16 residues. V was cut by 6 bases and J by 0 bases, with 14 bases left in between. The chain's CDR3 is CASSLPGRPTNEKLFF. The CDR3 bases are TGTGCCAGCAGCCTCCCTGGGAGGCCAACTAATGAAAAACTGTTTTTT.

This clonotype appeared a single time. The chain joins TRBV4-2 to TRBJ2-1; tentatively, D is TRBD1 or TRBD2 (6 bases each). Germline CDR1 LGHNA, CDR2 YNFKEQ. V was trimmed by 0 bases and J by 8 bases, leaving 14 bases between them. The CDR3 has 15 residues. The CDR3: CASSQDQGGGYEQFF. CDR3 nucleotide sequence: TGTGCCAGCAGCCAAGATCAAGGAGGGGGGTATGAGCAGTTCTTC.

The chain is built from TRBV28 and TRBJ1-2, with unresolved D. Trimming removed 5 bases at V and 4 bases at J, with 11 bases between. The germline gives CDR1 MDHEN, CDR2 SYDVKM. The CDR3 consists of 13 residues. Written as DNA, the CDR3 is TGTGCCAGCAGTCCAACTGACCCCTATGGCTACACCTTC. Amino acid sequence: CASSPTDPYGYTF.

This clonotype has just one count. At one boundary the junction diverges from the germline segment, which might be a read error. The chain recombines TRBV20-1 with TRBJ1-5; unclear D gene. Germline V gene sequence: CDR1 DFQATT, CDR2 SNEGSKA (reference sequence). The CDR3 covers 12 residues. In DNA form, the CDR3 reads TGCGGTGCTTTTGGAGGGAGTGAGCCCCAGCATTTT. It yields the protein CGAFGGSEPQHF.